Listed here are 14 T cell receptor beta chains from one sample, sequenced in a study of blood T cells in healthy people across ages. It was with a sample-barcoded 5' primer and a J-beta primer mix that a second PCR of roughly 7 to 12 cycles was run. Each CDR3 protein is one row after TCRdb ran MiXCR on the 5' RACE reads. The data contain roughly 800,000 distinct CDR3 sequences, roughly 50% of them singletons. What was sequenced was blood. These receptors were collected from a man younger than 40 in good health.

The CDR3 bases are TGCAGCGTCTCCTACCTAGCGGGAGACTCCACAGATACGCAGTATTTT. It yields the protein CSVSYLAGDSTDTQYF. The rearrangement uses TRBV29-1 and TRBJ2-3; 10 bases fit TRBD2. With V trimmed by 6 bases and J by 2 bases, 11 bases remained unmatched. Germline V gene sequence: CDR1 SQVTM, CDR2 ANQGSEA. This CDR3 is built from 16 residues.

V usage is TRBV29-1 and J usage is TRBJ2-5, with TRBD1 matching over 9 bases. TRBJ2-7 explains the end of the DNA better; the J call may be wrong. Germline CDR1 and CDR2: SQVTM and ANQGSEA. This CDR3 region has 15 residues. For the CDR3, the DNA is TGCAGCGTTACCCCCTCCGGGACAGGGATTGGCGAGCAGTACTTC. Its translation: CSVTPSGTGIGEQYF.

The chain uses TRBV29-1 and TRBJ2-3; 7 positions match TRBD1. CDR1 SQVTM and CDR2 ANQGSEA come from the germline V gene. J was trimmed by 6 bases and V by 7 bases; bases with no gene match: 4. The CDR3 spans 11 residues. The CDR3 sequence is CSGDRADTQYF. CDR3 DNA sequence: TGCAGCGGTGACAGGGCCGATACGCAGTATTTT.

The genes are TRBV20-1 and TRBJ2-1, with 7 bases identical to TRBD2. This CDR3 comprises 14 residues. Germline loops: CDR1 DFQATT, CDR2 SNEGSKA (reference sequence). Trimming removed 3 bases from V and 3 bases from J; junction bases left unmatched: 5. As DNA, the CDR3 is TGCAGTGCTAGGGGCCCTAGCGGCTACAATGAGCAGTTCTTC. It translates to CSARGPSGYNEQFF.

A few counts support this clonotype. The CDR3 nucleotides are TGTGCCATCAGCGACGTCGGTGGGGGGGCGAACGGCTACACCTTC. Its translation is CAISDVGGGANGYTF. The V call is TRBV10-3, the J call TRBJ1-2; tentatively, D is TRBD1 (6 bases). Between the trimmed V and J ends, which lost 6 bases and 8 bases, there was a span of 22 bases. The germline gives CDR1 ENHRY, CDR2 SYGVKD. There are 15 residues in the CDR3.

The V call is TRBV20-1, the J call TRBJ2-1; no clear D gene. The CDR3 totals 14 residues. Germline values: CDR1 DFQATT, CDR2 SNEGSKA (reference sequence). The V gene lost 3 bases and the J gene lost 5 bases, with 14 bases spanning the gap. The CDR3 loop is CSARGGVGNNEQFF. In DNA, the CDR3 is TGCAGTGCTAGGGGTGGAGTTGGTAACAATGAGCAGTTCTTC.

The chain carries TRBV7-9 and TRBJ2-5; no reliable D call. V was pared by 9 bases and J by 1 base, with 9 bases between. The CDR3 length is 12 residues. Germline V CDR1 and CDR2: SEHNR, FQNEAQ (reference sequence). In DNA, the CDR3 is TGTGCCAGTGGCCGGACCCAAGAGACCCAGTACTTC. Its protein is CASGRTQETQYF. The full variable domain, in which reference TRBV7-9 and TRBJ2-5 provide the parts outside the CDR3, is DTGVSQNPRHKITKRGQNVTFRCDPISEHNRLYWYRQTLGQGPEFLTYFQNEAQLEKSRLLSDRFSAERPKGSFSTLEIQRTEQGDSAMYLCASGRTQETQYFGPGTRLLVL.

This clonotype was detected only a few times. J is TRBJ2-7 and V is TRBV20-1, with 10 bases fitting TRBD1. This CDR3 comprises 14 residues. Germline CDR1 reads DFQATT; CDR2 reads SNEGSKA (reference sequence). V dropped 4 bases and J dropped 7; count of bases not matched to a gene: 10. The CDR3 reads CSAKTGGGMNEQYF. Here the CDR3 DNA reads TGCAGTGCTAAGACAGGGGGCGGGATGAATGAGCAGTACTTC.

CDR3 in amino acids: CSARLSGRTAYNEQFF. CDR3 nucleotide sequence: TGCAGTGCTAGACTTAGCGGGAGAACGGCCTACAATGAGCAGTTCTTC. The J gene is TRBJ2-1, the V gene TRBV20-1; 9 bases are shared with TRBD2. The trim removed 2 bases at V and 2 bases at J, leaving 7 bases unmatched. The CDR3 loop spans 16 amino acids. Germline CDR1 is DFQATT and CDR2 is SNEGSKA (reference sequence).

This clonotype was seen only a few times. The CDR3 DNA reads TGCGCCAGCAGCGTGGGTACACGCCCAGATACGCAGTATTTT. Encoded protein: CASSVGTRPDTQYF. The genes are TRBV5-1 and TRBJ2-3, with unresolved D. The V gene's germline CDR1 is SGHRS and CDR2 YFSETQ. The CDR3 covers 14 residues. Between the trimmed V and J ends, which lost 4 bases and 4 bases, there was a span of 13 bases.

This clonotype was observed a few times. V and J are TRBV29-1 and TRBJ2-5; 8 bases fit TRBD1. V dropped 7 bases and J dropped 7; count of bases not matched to a gene: 14. The germline gives CDR1 SQVTM, CDR2 ANQGSEA. CDR3 length equals 14 residues. The CDR3 sequence is CSGKTGVGGGTQYF. The CDR3 coding sequence is TGCAGCGGAAAGACAGGGGTCGGAGGAGGGACCCAGTACTTC.

This rearrangement joins TRBV29-1 to TRBJ1-1; TRBD1 agrees at 10 bases. CDR1 is SQVTM and CDR2 is ANQGSEA in the germline V gene. With V trimmed by 6 bases and J by 6 bases, 7 bases remained unmatched. This CDR3 region has 13 residues. CDR3 sequence (DNA): TGCAGCGTCCCGGGACAGGGGACGGCTGAAGCTTTCTTT. Protein sequence: CSVPGQGTAEAFF.

This clonotype has only a few counts. V is TRBV25-1 and J is TRBJ2-3, with 7 nucleotides matching TRBD1. Germline V gives CDR1 MGHDK, CDR2 SYGVNS. J gave up 1 base and V 1 base, and 5 bases lay outside the gene matches. The CDR3 is made up of 16 amino acids. CDR3 loop: CASSESQGLGTDTQYF. The CDR3 nucleotides are TGTGCCAGCAGTGAATCACAGGGGTTAGGCACAGATACGCAGTATTTT.

This clonotype has more than one count but fewer than ten. The V call is TRBV2, the J call TRBJ1-2, with 9 bases aligning to TRBD1. Germline CDR1 SNHLY, CDR2 FYNNEI. The junction had 5 bases not matched to a gene; V was cut back by 6 bases and J by 6 bases. CDR3 length: 13 amino acids. CDR3 coding DNA: TGTGCCAGCAGGCAACAGGGGGCCAATGGCTACACCTTC. It codes for CASRQQGANGYTF. Based on the CDR3 plus reference TRBV2 and TRBJ1-2, the full variable domain is EPEVTQTPSHQVTQMGQEVILRCVPISNHLYFYWYRQILGQKVEFLVSFYNNEISEKSEIFDDQFSVERPDGSNFTLKIRSTKLEDSAMYFCASRQQGANGYTFGSGTRLTVV.